The rows below give T cell receptor beta chains drawn from one sample of a study of blood T cell repertoires in COVID-19. The repertoire was sequenced with immunoSEQ multiplex PCR; TCRdb's copy has only in-frame clones and lacks some. The sample carries around 190,000 clones, under 85% recorded once. Specimen: peripheral blood. Receptors originate from a woman aged 70-85 years with COVID-19, enrolled during active disease. CDR3s include the opening cysteine and the closing phenylalanine or tryptophan. Each record gives: J gene, D gene, V gene, clone size, CDR3 DNA, CDR3 protein. A D gene is named only where the DNA matches it firmly. Clone size is not always given. Where it is, it says once, few, many or a class for expanded clones.

J gene: TRBJ1-5; D gene: NA; V gene: TRBV29-1; clone size: few; CDR3 DNA: TGCAGCGTTGGTGGGGGCCGGGATCAGCCCCAGCATTTT; CDR3 protein: CSVGGGRDQPQHF
J gene: TRBJ1-5; D gene: NA; V gene: TRBV2; clone size: NA; CDR3 DNA: TGTGCCAGCAGTGAGGCAGGGCAATCCAATCAGCCCCAGCATTTT; CDR3 protein: CASSEAGQSNQPQHF
J gene: TRBJ2-5; D gene: NA; V gene: TRBV19; clone size: NA; CDR3 DNA: TGTGCCAGTAGTATTCGTGGGCGAGGGGAGACCCAGTACTTC; CDR3 protein: CASSIRGRGETQYF
J gene: TRBJ1-1; D gene: NA; V gene: TRBV15; clone size: NA; CDR3 DNA: TGTGCCACCAGCAGCCCACTGAGGACTGAAGCTTTCTTT; CDR3 protein: CATSSPLRTEAFF
J gene: TRBJ1-5; D gene: TRBD1; V gene: TRBV2; clone size: NA; CDR3 DNA: TGTGCCAGCAGCCCCGACAGGGGGAACAATCAGCCCCAGCATTTT; CDR3 protein: CASSPDRGNNQPQHF
J gene: TRBJ1-5; D gene: NA; V gene: TRBV7-2; clone size: NA; CDR3 DNA: TGTGCCAGCAGCTTAATGATAGCCTACAATCAGCCCCAGCATTTT; CDR3 protein: CASSLMIAYNQPQHF
J gene: TRBJ2-7; D gene: TRBD1; V gene: TRBV5-1; clone size: once; CDR3 DNA: TGCGCCAGCAGCGCCCAGGGGGCCCTCTCCTACGAGCAGTACTTC; CDR3 protein: CASSAQGALSYEQYF
J gene: TRBJ1-5; D gene: TRBD1; V gene: TRBV5-1; clone size: NA; CDR3 DNA: TGCGCCAGCAGCCGAACAGGGGACCCGCCTCAGCCCCAGCATTTT; CDR3 protein: CASSRTGDPPQPQHF
J gene: TRBJ2-7; D gene: NA; V gene: TRBV28; clone size: NA; CDR3 DNA: TGTGCCAGCAGTTTATGGGGCGCCAGCAAATGGTACGAGCAGTACTTC; CDR3 protein: CASSLWGASKWYEQYF
J gene: TRBJ1-1; D gene: TRBD1; V gene: TRBV7-8; clone size: NA; CDR3 DNA: TGTGCCAGCAGCCTTAGCCGGGACAGCCCGAAAGCTTTCTTT; CDR3 protein: CASSLSRDSPKAFF
J gene: TRBJ2-1; D gene: NA; V gene: TRBV11-3; clone size: NA; CDR3 DNA: TGTGCCAGCAGCTTGAACTATGGGTCATCGGAGCAGTTCTTC; CDR3 protein: CASSLNYGSSEQFF
J gene: TRBJ1-5; D gene: NA; V gene: TRBV30; clone size: NA; CDR3 DNA: TGTGCCTGGAGAACAAGGCAGGGGACGGGGCAGCCCCAGCATTTT; CDR3 protein: CAWRTRQGTGQPQHF
J gene: TRBJ1-2; D gene: NA; V gene: TRBV29-1; clone size: few; CDR3 DNA: TGCAGCGTTGAAGGGGCAGGGGCAAAATATGGCTACACCTTC; CDR3 protein: CSVEGAGAKYGYTF
J gene: TRBJ2-3; D gene: TRBD1; V gene: TRBV9; clone size: NA; CDR3 DNA: TGTGCCAGCAGCTCCCGGGACAGGAGCACAGATACGCAGTATTTT; CDR3 protein: CASSSRDRSTDTQYF
J gene: TRBJ2-2; D gene: TRBD1; V gene: TRBV4-1; clone size: NA; CDR3 DNA: TGCGCCAGCAGAAAAAGGACAGGGGGCATCGGGGAGCTGTTTTTT; CDR3 protein: CASRKRTGGIGELFF
J gene: TRBJ2-7; D gene: TRBD2; V gene: TRBV6-2/TRBV6-3; clone size: NA; CDR3 DNA: TGTGCCAGCAGTTCCGGGACTAGCGCTTCCTACGAGCAGTACTTC; CDR3 protein: CASSSGTSASYEQYF
J gene: TRBJ2-2; D gene: TRBD2; V gene: TRBV9; clone size: once; CDR3 DNA: TGTGCCAGCAGCGTTGGGGCGGGAGGCCGGGGAACCGGGGAGCTGTTTTTT; CDR3 protein: CASSVGAGGRGTGELFF
J gene: TRBJ2-7; D gene: NA; V gene: TRBV27; clone size: NA; CDR3 DNA: TGTGCCAGCAGTTTAACCTACCGGGATCCTCCCTACGAGCAGTACTTC; CDR3 protein: CASSLTYRDPPYEQYF
J gene: TRBJ2-7; D gene: NA; V gene: TRBV5-1; clone size: few; CDR3 DNA: TGCGCCAGCAGCTGGACCGGGACAAAGAACGAGCAGTACTTC; CDR3 protein: CASSWTGTKNEQYF
J gene: TRBJ1-2; D gene: TRBD1; V gene: TRBV10-3; clone size: few; CDR3 DNA: TGTGCCATCAGTCGGGACAGGGACTATGGCTACACCTTC; CDR3 protein: CAISRDRDYGYTF
J gene: TRBJ2-3; D gene: TRBD2; V gene: TRBV4-1; clone size: once; CDR3 DNA: TGCGCCAGCAGCCCCCTCGGGGCGGGAGGAGGAGATACGCAGTATTTT; CDR3 protein: CASSPLGAGGGDTQYF
J gene: TRBJ2-3; D gene: NA; V gene: TRBV11-3; clone size: NA; CDR3 DNA: TGTGCCAGCAGCTTAAGAGCGGACCACACAGATACGCAGTATTTT; CDR3 protein: CASSLRADHTDTQYF
J gene: TRBJ2-6; D gene: NA; V gene: TRBV10-3; clone size: NA; CDR3 DNA: TGTGCCATCGCAGACAGTGCAACCTCTGGGGCCAACGTCCTGACTTTC; CDR3 protein: CAIADSATSGANVLTF
J gene: TRBJ1-2; D gene: NA; V gene: TRBV14; clone size: NA; CDR3 DNA: TGTGCCAGCAGCCTGAGGAGGGGAGACTATGGCTACACCTTC; CDR3 protein: CASSLRRGDYGYTF
J gene: TRBJ1-1; D gene: NA; V gene: TRBV7-8; clone size: NA; CDR3 DNA: TGTGCCAGCAGCCGTTCAGGGGAAGCCACTGAAGCTTTCTTT; CDR3 protein: CASSRSGEATEAFF
J gene: TRBJ1-1; D gene: NA; V gene: TRBV5-1; clone size: NA; CDR3 DNA: TGCGCCAGCAGCCCGAGAGAATACACTGAAGCTTTCTTT; CDR3 protein: CASSPREYTEAFF
J gene: TRBJ1-2; D gene: NA; V gene: TRBV29-1; clone size: NA; CDR3 DNA: TGCAGCGTTGAAGAAATGAGCTATGGCTACACCTTC; CDR3 protein: CSVEEMSYGYTF
J gene: TRBJ1-5; D gene: NA; V gene: TRBV19; clone size: NA; CDR3 DNA: TGTGCCAGTAGCATTACGGGCAATCAGCCCCAGCATTTT; CDR3 protein: CASSITGNQPQHF
J gene: TRBJ1-5; D gene: TRBD1; V gene: TRBV28; clone size: NA; CDR3 DNA: TGTGCCAGCAGTTCCGGGACAGGGAGGGGTCAGCCCCAGCATTTT; CDR3 protein: CASSSGTGRGQPQHF
J gene: TRBJ2-7; D gene: NA; V gene: TRBV7-2; clone size: NA; CDR3 DNA: TGTGCCAGCAGCTACAGTCGATTCGAGCAGTACTTC; CDR3 protein: CASSYSRFEQYF